The 25 T cell receptor beta chains below come from one sample, sequenced in a study of vaccination and CD4 T cells after COVID-19. The Oncomine TCR Beta short-read assay sequenced DNA from cultured CD4+ T cells. TCRdb reprocessed the PCR reads via MiXCR and lists one record per CDR3 protein. The sample consists of fewer than 20,000 distinct CDR3 sequences, approximately 29% of them appearing once. Treatment: approximately 11-day PBMC culture with coronavirus spike peptide pools or control peptides (ViraFEST assay). Which antigens these TCRs recognize remains unknown. Sequencing was performed on cultured CD4+ T cells from blood. The receptors here all came from a human donor with COVID-19.

This clonotype was counted between two and nine times. The chain has TRBV11-3 and TRBJ2-3; 7 nucleotides agree with TRBD2. Per the germline V gene, CDR1 is SGHNT and CDR2 is YENEEA. This CDR3 has 15 amino acids. J gave up 0 bases and V 6 bases, and 6 bases lay outside the gene matches. The CDR3 coding sequence is TGTGCCAGCAGTAGACTAGCCGTTAGCACAGATACGCAGTATTTT. This encodes CASSRLAVSTDTQYF. The full variable domain, with the rest looked up from reference TRBV11-3 and TRBJ2-3, is EAGVVQSPRYKIIEKKQPVAFWCNPISGHNTLYWYLQNLGQGPELLIRYENEEAVDDSQLPKDRFSAERLKGVDSTLKIQPAELGDSAVYLCASSRLAVSTDTQYFGPGTRLTVL.

V usage is TRBV7-3 and J usage is TRBJ2-3; D is undetermined. The germline V gene encodes CDR1 SGHTA and CDR2 FQGTGA. This CDR3 contains 14 residues. Trimming removed 0 bases from V and 4 bases from J, with 8 bases in between. The CDR3, as DNA: TGTGCCAGCAGCTTAACCGCCAGCCCAGATACGCAGTATTTT. Protein: CASSLTASPDTQYF.

This clonotype was counted between two and nine times. CDR3 DNA: TGTGCCAGCAGCTTAGTCGCCTTCGGGGGGAGGTCGGGAGAGACCCAGTACTTC. This gives the protein CASSLVAFGGRSGETQYF. This chain connects TRBV11-1 to TRBJ2-5, with 7 bases that match TRBD2. Germline CDR1 is SGHAT and CDR2 is FQDESV (reference sequence). CDR3 length: 18 amino acids. The junction had 15 bases not matched to a gene; V was cut back by 1 base and J by 4 bases. The full variable domain, rest sourced from reference TRBV11-1 and TRBJ2-5, is EAEVAQSPRYKITEKSQAVAFWCDPISGHATLYWYRQILGQGPELLVQFQDESVVDDSQLPKDRFSAERLKGVDSTLKIQPAELGDSAMYLCASSLVAFGGRSGETQYFGPGTRLLVL.

This clonotype occurred a few times. The V call is TRBV15, the J call TRBJ2-7, with D perhaps matching TRBD1 (6 bases). The germline V gene encodes CDR1 LNHNV and CDR2 YYDKDF (reference sequence). V was pared by 5 bases and J by 0 bases, with 11 bases between. This CDR3 has 14 amino acids. The CDR3 reads CATSQDRHSYEQYF. The CDR3 DNA follows: TGTGCCACCAGCCAAGACAGGCACTCCTACGAGCAGTACTTC.

The chain links TRBV6-1 to TRBJ2-5, with D tentatively TRBD2 (7 bases). Germline CDR1 and CDR2: MNHNS and SASEGT. V gave up 11 bases and J gave up 2 bases, with 15 bases separating them. The CDR3 runs to 13 residues. CDR3 protein: CAGRGGWQETQYF. The CDR3 region has the DNA TGTGCCGGAAGGGGGGGTTGGCAAGAGACCCAGTACTTC.

The genes are TRBV29-1 and TRBJ2-3; D possibly corresponds to TRBD1 (7 bases). Germline V lookup: CDR1 SQVTM, CDR2 ANQGSEA. Trimming pared 4 bases from V and 0 bases from J, leaving 11 bases between. This CDR3 comprises 14 residues. The CDR3 region is CSVVTGTSTDTQYF. The CDR3 region has the DNA TGCAGCGTTGTGACAGGGACTAGCACAGATACGCAGTATTTT.

As for this clonotype: Relative to the germline gene, one junction end is altered; a read error may explain this. The chain recombines TRBV7-9 with TRBJ2-3; D is perhaps TRBD1 or TRBD2 (5 bases each). Germline lookup yields CDR1 SEHNR and CDR2 FQNEAQ (reference sequence). There are 16 residues in the CDR3. The CDR3 here is CASSREGITSTDTQYF. DNA of the CDR3: TGTGCCAGCAGCCGCGAGGGGATTACGAGCACAGATACACAGTATTTT.

This chain joins TRBV28 and TRBJ2-2; TRBD1 aligns across 8 bases. CDR1 and CDR2 (germline): MDHEN, SYDVKM. Unmatched junction bases numbered 10, after V lost 4 bases and J lost 6 bases. This CDR3 is built from 16 residues. The CDR3: CASSYLQGAGAGELFF. The CDR3 DNA follows: TGTGCCAGCAGTTATCTGCAGGGGGCTGGGGCCGGGGAGCTGTTTTTT.

The gene calls are TRBV2 and TRBJ2-1; D is tentatively TRBD1 or TRBD2 (6 bases each). The CDR3 is 16 residues long. Germline CDR1 reads SNHLY; CDR2 reads FYNNEI. Trimming stripped 3 bases from V and 0 bases from J, with 12 bases between. The CDR3 region is CASSEGGRSSYNEQFF. As DNA, the CDR3 is TGTGCCAGCAGTGAGGGGGGCAGGAGCTCCTACAATGAGCAGTTCTTC.

This clonotype appeared a single time. V is TRBV27 and J is TRBJ1-4; D is perhaps TRBD1 (6 bases). This CDR3 has 15 residues. CDR1 is MNHEY and CDR2 is SMNVEV in the germline V gene (reference sequence). V lost 6 bases and J 4 bases, leaving 15 bases between the germline ends. This CDR3 reads CASRIDRTSNEKLFF. CDR3 nucleotides: TGTGCCAGCAGGATTGACAGGACCAGTAATGAAAAACTGTTTTTT. Filled out from reference TRBV27 and TRBJ1-4, the complete variable domain reads EAQVTQNPRYLITVTGKKLTVTCSQNMNHEYMSWYRQDPGLGLRQIYYSMNVEVTDKGDVPEGYKVSRKEKRNFPLILESPSPNQTSLYFCASRIDRTSNEKLFFGSGTQLSVL.

This clonotype was seen only a few times. V gene TRBV7-8 combines with J gene TRBJ1-1, with a possible D match to TRBD1 (6 bases). Per germline, CDR1 SGHVS and CDR2 FQNEAQ. CDR3 length equals 15 residues. Between the trimmed V and J ends, which lost 1 base and 5 bases, there was a span of 14 bases. The CDR3 protein is CASSLEGRGLTEAFF. The CDR3 bases are TGTGCCAGCAGCTTAGAGGGCAGGGGCTTAACTGAAGCTTTCTTT.

A remark on this clonotype: One end of the junction is discordant with germline, which a read error may explain. The chain couples TRBV5-3 to TRBJ1-1; possibly TRBD1 for D (6 bases). TRBV5-3 is an ORF; its function is uncertain. CDR3 size: 17 residues. The CDR3 DNA reads as TGTGCCAGCAGCTTGTACGGCAGGGACAACCCGAAAGCTGAAGCTTTCTTT. It specifies CASSLYGRDNPKAEAFF.

This clonotype has a single count. This chain uses TRBV12-3 or TRBV12-4 with TRBJ2-7; D may be TRBD2 (6 bases). V dropped 5 bases and J dropped 3 bases, with 11 bases sitting between them. This CDR3 has 13 residues. The CDR3 loop reads CASSRAGGYEQYF. As DNA, the CDR3 is TGTGCCAGCAGTCGAGCCGGGGGCTACGAGCAGTACTTC.

This chain links TRBV6-5 with TRBJ2-7, with D possibly being TRBD1 (6 bases). Germline CDR1 is MNHEY and CDR2 is SVGAGI. The V end was cut by 3 bases, the J end by 2 bases, with 11 bases between. CDR3 length: 14 amino acids. The CDR3 loop reads CASSYRAGAYEQYF. CDR3 nucleotide sequence: TGTGCCAGCAGTTATCGGGCAGGGGCCTACGAGCAGTACTTC.

This clonotype showed up just a few times. CDR3 loop: CASKQGARNTGELFF. The DNA of the CDR3 is TGTGCCAGCAAACAGGGGGCCCGCAACACCGGGGAGCTGTTTTTT. This chain links TRBV2 with TRBJ2-2; TRBD1 aligns across 9 bases. V shed 7 bases, J shed 2 bases, and the junction held 5 bases outside the gene matches. The germline CDR1 and CDR2 sequences are SNHLY and FYNNEI. The CDR3 runs 15 residues. The full variable domain, completed using reference TRBV2 and TRBJ2-2, is EPEVTQTPSHQVTQMGQEVILRCVPISNHLYFYWYRQILGQKVEFLVSFYNNEISEKSEIFDDQFSVERPDGSNFTLKIRSTKLEDSAMYFCASKQGARNTGELFFGEGSRLTVL.

This clonotype was detected only a few times. CDR3 nucleotide sequence: TGTGCCAGCAGCTTATATCAGGGGGCCGGCCGTTCACCCCTCCACTTT. As protein: CASSLYQGAGRSPLHF. The chain employs TRBV7-2 and TRBJ1-6, with TRBD1 matching 8 bases. V lost 2 bases to trimming and J lost 9 bases; unmatched junction nucleotides: 9. The germline V gene has CDR1 SGHTA and CDR2 FQGNSA. This CDR3 comprises 16 residues.

This clonotype was counted a few times. The CDR3 is CASGSGGLPGELFF. The CDR3 DNA reads as TGCGCCAGCGGCAGTGGGGGGTTGCCCGGGGAGCTGTTTTTT. The chain combines TRBV10-1 with TRBJ2-2; D is perhaps TRBD2 (6 bases). The CDR3 loop spans 14 amino acids. Germline CDR1 and CDR2: WNHNN and SYGVQD (reference sequence). V lost 8 bases, J lost 6 bases, and 16 bases lay in between.

The chain joins TRBV20-1 to TRBJ2-3; TRBD1 matches 7 bases. Losses at the gene ends were 3 bases for V and 2 bases for J; bases not matched to a gene: 8. The CDR3 runs 15 residues. Germline-derived CDR1 and CDR2 are DFQATT and SNEGSKA (reference sequence). CDR3 residues: CSARAGTATTDTQYF. The CDR3, as DNA: TGCAGTGCTAGGGCCGGGACAGCCACCACAGATACGCAGTATTTT.

The genes are TRBV7-2 and TRBJ1-5; D might be TRBD1 (6 bases). V gave up 6 bases and J gave up 11 bases, with 14 bases separating them. This CDR3 has 12 residues. Germline lookup yields CDR1 SGHTA and CDR2 FQGNSA. The CDR3 DNA follows: TGTGCCAGCAGGGTCGGGAGGGGGGCCCAGCATTTT. Translating gives CASRVGRGAQHF.

This clonotype was detected a few times. The rearrangement joins TRBV6-2 or TRBV6-3 to TRBJ1-5; TRBD1 aligns across 7 bases. The V gene's germline CDR1 is MNHEY and CDR2 SVGEGT. This CDR3 region has 17 residues. The ends lost 2 bases at V and 4 bases at J; junction bases unmatched: 11. The CDR3: CASSYPFTTGWNQPQHF. CDR3 nucleotide sequence: TGTGCCAGCAGTTACCCTTTTACGACAGGGTGGAATCAGCCCCAGCATTTT.

The V and J genes are TRBV5-1 and TRBJ1-2; 8 nucleotides align to TRBD1. The germline V gene encodes CDR1 SGHRS and CDR2 YFSETQ. J lost 8 bases, V lost 0 bases, and 9 bases had no gene match. This CDR3 is 15 amino acids long. The DNA for the CDR3 is TGCGCCAGCAGCTTGGCCCAGGGGGCCCGTTTGGGCTACACCTTC. Its protein is CASSLAQGARLGYTF.

This clonotype was seen more than once but under ten times. The rearrangement joins TRBV7-9 to TRBJ2-1, with TRBD2 matching over 14 bases. Per the germline V gene, CDR1 is SEHNR and CDR2 is FQNEAQ (reference sequence). The CDR3 has 15 residues. The trim removed 5 bases at V and 12 bases at J, leaving 9 bases unmatched. CDR3 residues: CASSPLTSGGAGQFF. In DNA form, the CDR3 reads TGTGCCAGCAGCCCGTTGACTAGCGGGGGGGCGGGGCAGTTCTTC. Based on the CDR3 plus reference TRBV7-9 and TRBJ2-1, the full variable domain is DTGVSQNPRHKITKRGQNVTFRCDPISEHNRLYWYRQTLGQGPEFLTYFQNEAQLEKSRLLSDRFSAERPKGSFSTLEIQRTEQGDSAMYLCASSPLTSGGAGQFFGPGTRLTVL.

This clonotype came up a few times. The V and J genes are TRBV18 and TRBJ1-1; D is undetermined. Per germline, CDR1 KGHSH and CDR2 LQKENI. CDR3 length: 13 residues. V was clipped by 4 bases and J by 1 base, with 7 bases between them. The CDR3 DNA follows: TGTGCCAGCTCACGAAGGGAGAACACTGAAGCTTTCTTT. Translated, it gives CASSRRENTEAFF.

V usage is TRBV29-1 and J usage is TRBJ2-5; the D gene could be TRBD1 or TRBD2 (5 bases each). The CDR3 extends over 15 amino acids. V lost 6 bases and J lost 2, with 19 bases in between. Germline CDR1 is SQVTM and CDR2 is ANQGSEA. The CDR3, as DNA: TGCAGCGTAACTTATCGGGACGGGGCTCAAGAGACCCAGTACTTC. Encoded protein: CSVTYRDGAQETQYF.

The V call is TRBV12-3 or TRBV12-4, the J call TRBJ1-5; D perhaps matches TRBD1 (5 bases). The CDR3 contains 15 residues. V lost 4 bases, J lost 4 bases, and 14 bases lay in between. The CDR3 DNA sequence: TGTGCCAGCAGTTACCAAAGGGGCGGAAATCAGCCCCAGCATTTT. Its protein product is CASSYQRGGNQPQHF.